The TCR beta chain described here comes from a study of control samples from healthy donors and cancer patients. The CDR3 consists of 14 residues. Per germline, CDR1 LGHNA and CDR2 YSLEER. Trimming left V 0 bases short and J 5 bases short, with 10 bases between. The protocol was immunoSEQ multiplex PCR, while the TCRdb copy is restricted to in-frame clones and leaves out a portion. In the table there are some 89,000 clones, 70% to 90% of which are singletons. The chain combines TRBV4-3 with TRBJ1-2, with no clear D. The clonotype was recovered from a woman aged 40 to 55 in good health. The sequenced material came from blood. CDR3 bases: TGCGCCAGCAGCCAAGATCCCCGGACTTATGGCTACACCTTC. It is translated as CASSQDPRTYGYTF.